The clone carrying this T cell receptor beta chain was observed a few times. Its antigen is not known. The CDR3 has 17 residues. Looked up from germline, CDR1 is SGHAT and CDR2 is FQNNGV. With 5 bases removed from V and 1 base from J, the gap between germline ends came to 15 bases. The sample is drawn from a study of Ad26.COV2.S vaccination and SARS-CoV-2 variants. The study, taken as a whole, reports: Breadth and depth estimates from TCRs may understate total T cell responses.

Regarding treatment: roughly 20 received Ad26.COV2.S at low or high dose, single or two shots; about five received placebo; per-sample allocation not given. Samples analyzed were those drawn on day 63 after the first vaccine or placebo injection. This vaccine is an Ad26 vector that expresses the Wuhan-strain SARS-CoV-2 spike. Clones were sequenced by immunoSEQ multiplex PCR, and TCRdb holds only the in-frame ones, with some missing. The table shows 350,000 to 450,000 clones, with 75% to 90% occurring only once. The sample consisted of peripheral blood, taken in a trial of Ad26.COV2.S vaccine versus placebo. The rearrangement uses TRBV11-2 and TRBJ1-6, with D possibly TRBD1 on 5 matching bases. The TCR originated in a person aged 18 to 59 who received the Ad26.COV2.S COVID-19 vaccine or a placebo. CDR3 bases: TGTGCCAGCAGCCCTTGGACATTAGGATCCTATAATTCACCCCTCCACTTT. Translating it yields CASSPWTLGSYNSPLHF.